The 5 T cell receptor beta chains presented below share a single source sample, sequenced in a study of blood T cell repertoires in COVID-19. Produced via immunoSEQ multiplex PCR; TCRdb's table is partial and in-frame only. The sample shows some 220,000 clones, about 80% of them seen only once. Sequencing was done on a sample of peripheral blood. The receptors were sampled from a woman aged 25 to 45 who had recovered from COVID-19.

The chain uses TRBV25-1 and TRBJ1-2; 9 positions agree with TRBD1. The V gene end was trimmed by 5 bases and the J gene end by 7 bases; junction bases not matched to a gene: 11. Germline values: CDR1 MGHDK, CDR2 SYGVNS. This CDR3 is 15 amino acids long. CDR3: CASSRAGQGIGGYTF. Here the CDR3 DNA reads TGTGCCAGCAGTAGGGCTGGACAGGGGATTGGTGGCTACACCTTC.

This chain uses TRBV6-5 with TRBJ2-7; D is perhaps TRBD1 (8 bases). V dropped 6 bases and J dropped 5 bases, with 17 bases sitting between them. Looked up from germline, CDR1 is MNHEY and CDR2 is SVGAGI. The CDR3 runs 14 residues. CDR3 in DNA: TGTGCCAGCAGCCGCTGGACAGGGAGGGACGAGCAGTACTTC. Translated, it gives CASSRWTGRDEQYF.

The rearrangement joins TRBV6-1 to TRBJ1-2; D uncertain. The CDR3 is 13 residues long. V shed 3 bases and J shed 3 bases, with 8 bases lying between them. Germline loops: CDR1 MNHNS, CDR2 SASEGT. The CDR3 reads CASSEPEHYGYTF. The CDR3 DNA sequence: TGTGCCAGCAGTGAGCCGGAGCACTATGGCTACACCTTC.

The chain joins TRBV11-2 to TRBJ1-6, with 10 bases fitting TRBD1. Per the germline V gene, CDR1 is SGHAT and CDR2 is FQNNGV. This CDR3 contains 15 residues. Trimming took 3 bases from V and 9 from J; bases not matched to a gene: 5. The DNA for the CDR3 is TGTGCCAGCAGCTTTCGGACAGGGGGAATTTCACCCCTCCACTTT. Its translation is CASSFRTGGISPLHF.

This clone was observed a single time. The gene calls are TRBV5-1 and TRBJ2-7; 13 positions agree with TRBD2. Germline lookup yields CDR1 SGHRS and CDR2 YFSETQ. This CDR3 contains 17 residues. J was trimmed by 0 bases and V by 4 bases; bases with no gene match: 7. The CDR3 sequence is CASSRLAGGLSSYEQYF. For the CDR3, the DNA is TGCGCCAGCAGCCGACTAGCGGGAGGCCTGAGCTCCTACGAGCAGTACTTC.